This T cell receptor (beta chain) was found in a study of cytomegalovirus exposure and HLA in healthy donors (dated by TCRdb to about 2017). Describing the broader study: An earlier analysis of roughly 610 of the donors reported 250 to 300 Gb of sequence data and 117 million unique TCR beta sequences obtained from approximately 180 million T cells. An early release that covered 640 HLA-typed donors contained around 300 gigabases of sequencing data and approximately 85 million unique TCR sequences. Of the roughly 390 genotyped donors, less than 90% were placed in the genetic ancestry cluster associated with self-reported Caucasian donors. The study aimed to test whether signatures of past pathogen exposure could be identified by cataloging public T cell receptors. Using immunosequencing, the study profiled T cell repertoires from fewer than 850 subjects and related those repertoires to cytomegalovirus serostatus. In addition to the first cohort of approximately 650 subjects, a separate validation cohort of 130 or so different subjects was used. The study combined high-throughput TCR immunosequencing, statistical association of individual TCRs with disease status, and machine learning to predict cytomegalovirus infection status. A later analysis re-analyzed previously published TCR beta repertoires from roughly 600 donors and added high-resolution HLA genotyping to study TCR occurrence patterns. The later analysis used no new phenotypic data to find candidate immune exposures, relying instead on TCR beta sequences and their occurrence across donors. An earlier analysis of several hundred of the donors applied high-throughput TCR beta sequencing to assess whether each TCR beta V gene segment acted as functional or pseudogenic. Donor age, sex, ethnicity and CMV serostatus were compiled alongside the repertoire data. A later genetic analysis used genome-wide SNP genotypes for about 65% of the roughly 700 donors, treating that subset as a discovery cohort. All discovery cohort repertoires had been generated using a single sequencing platform. Class I and class II HLA loci were covered by the typing at four-digit resolution. The number of typed donors differed by locus: 629-630 for A, B, C, DRB1 and DQB1; 522 for DQA1; over 600 for DPA1; and approximately 450 for DPB1. A handful of DR-DQ haplotypes were handled as single units for association and clustering because linkage in the cohort was strong. Among around 400 genotyped donors of the cohort, an average of around 240,000 unique TCR beta nucleotide sequences were sequenced per donor, around 18% of them non-productive.

The cohort consisted of more than 650 healthy bone marrow donors. Cohort members were all nominally healthy when sampled, although unrecorded immune exposures were likely present. The donor was CMV seropositive and belonged to the group of about 290 seropositive cohort members. Each donor provided a peripheral blood sample, and peripheral blood mononuclear cells were used for TCR beta sequencing. Genomic DNA extraction from the blood cell samples was performed with the Qiagen DNeasy Blood Extraction Kit. To prepare the library, the immunoSEQ multiplex PCR assay was applied. A mixture of 60 forward primers for TCR Vbeta segments and 13 reverse primers for TCR Jbeta segments was used in the multiplex PCR. The CDR3 region of rearranged TCR beta genes was amplified from genomic DNA with a multiplex PCR assay. The amplified TCR beta libraries were sequenced on the Illumina HiSeq System as 87-base-pair reads. From the authors' description of their analysis: Across the roughly 600 repertoires, a later analysis counted some 80 million unique TCR beta chains, roughly 11 million of which were shared by at least two donors. A nearest-neighbor algorithm error-corrected the raw reads and collapsed the reads into unique sequences, merging closely related sequences to remove PCR and sequencing errors. V, D and J gene segments were assigned by aligning CDR3 sequences to IMGT reference sequences. For a sequence to be retained, a match of at least six nucleotides to both a V gene segment and a J gene segment was required. Rearrangements were called productive when the CDR3 lacked stop codons and stayed in frame with V and J; all others were non-productive. CDR3 was defined according to IMGT convention as the region running from the second conserved V-encoded cysteine to the conserved J-encoded phenylalanine. Sequences without an unambiguous match to a single V gene segment were excluded from the earlier analysis of about 600 of the donors. An earlier analysis of a few hundred of the donors called V segments functional above 56.7% productive rearrangements and segregating when the between-donor standard deviation exceeded 5%. To diagnose cytomegalovirus status from the catalog of TCR beta chain sequences, a statistical classification framework was built. A later analysis assigned V and J genes by comparing TCR nucleotide sequences with IMGT/GENE-DB human TR gene sequences. Using the TCRdist pipeline, a later analysis assigned CDR3 sequences along with most-parsimonious VDJ recombination scenarios. In a later analysis, every TCR beta chain was defined by the combination of its CDR3 amino acid sequence and its V-gene family, and reads without a unique V-gene family were dropped. A later analysis removed 500 to 650 highly shared, low-generation-probability nucleotide sequences to deal with suspected cross-contamination and a sequencing artifact. In a later analysis, a clonal expansion index for each public chain was calculated from normalized within-repertoire ranks of inferred template counts. In a later analysis, generation probabilities were computed with a VDJ recombination model fitted to out-of-frame rearrangements, and the resulting probabilities were checked against IGoR. In a later analysis, hypergeometric tests were used to score TCR-TCR, TCR-HLA and TCR-CMV co-occurrence, with a repertoire-size bias correction applied to TCR pairs. In a later analysis, false discovery rates were estimated by permuting HLA or CMV assignments 20 times. In a later analysis, co-occurring TCRs were grouped using DBSCAN, with TCRdist sequence similarity added in when clustering inside HLA-allele-positive subsets. Repertoires with fewer than 30,000 or more than 120,000 public chains, plus five repertoires with anomalous nucleotide sharing, were excluded from co-occurrence clustering. Entries here come from immuneACCESS through TCRdb and include only in-frame sequences with V and J called. Some clones fail to appear in such tables; in the studies checked, an unresolved V gene covers under half of the shortfall, and the cause of the remainder is unknown. V and J calls and clone size are those listed in that table; D and trimming were worked out from the DNA. In this sample the table shows approximately 190,000 clones, roughly 80% of which occur a single time. The ten largest make up approximately 2% of the sample.

About this clone: There is no known antigen for this receptor. No quality values exist for individual bases; no much larger clone is one base distant.

The investigation overall reported the following: In a later analysis, some 17,000 TCR beta sequences were associated with specific HLA alleles at a false discovery rate of 0.05. Because counts were too low, seventeen rarely observed V segments, including chromosome 9 orphons, were excluded from the earlier analysis of 587 of the donors. It was suggested by the authors that the approach could potentially be generalized to other disease states and immunological phenotypes. For the cohort, immune exposure information was limited to CMV serostatus. In a later analysis, HLA-associated TCR beta chains showed more clonal expansion and lower generation probabilities than non-associated chains that were equally common. Assigning TCR associations to individual alleles was difficult when HLA alleles, especially DR and DQ, strongly co-occurred. The sequencing pipeline was judged likely to have produced a cluster of highly shared sequence variants as a technical artifact. The study listed 150 to 200 TCR beta chains as associated with cytomegalovirus. In a later analysis, the rate of TCR association differed among HLA loci, with DRB1 alleles having the most associated TCRs and HLA-C alleles having the fewest. Some IMGT-functional V segments, including TRBV6-2 and TRBV6-3, could not be distinguished by the 87-base-pair reads and were therefore excluded. In a later analysis, several top co-occurrence clusters were reported to appear linked to parvovirus B19, influenza, CMV and Epstein-Barr virus. V-gene and J-gene trimming of TCR beta chains was associated with a missense DCLRE1C variant in a later genetic analysis, and the association was replicated in an independent cohort. A few of the identified cytomegalovirus-associated TCR beta chains were confirmed in vitro to be specific for cytomegalovirus antigens. The classifier was reported to diagnose cytomegalovirus status with high specificity and sensitivity in both the original and validation cohorts. A later analysis found that most CMV-associated TCR beta chains appeared HLA-restricted, with HLA associations seemingly driven largely by CMV exposure. Linkage disequilibrium might explain the correlated functional status among segregating V segments, but an unknown experimental factor could not be excluded. Most TCR sequences were seen in very few donors, while some public TCRs were found in many individuals. Because HLA typing was missing for some donors at each locus, association tests included only the typed subset. According to a later genetic analysis, donors in an Asian-associated ancestry cluster had fewer N-insertions in productive TCRs than the approximately 690-donor mean. The presence/absence analyses assumed that sequencing depth was roughly uniform across donors, and that assumption may not be true. The cohort was sequenced for TCR beta chains only, and without alpha or paired-chain data the features that could be detected were limited. A further reported finding was that TCR beta sequences accurately predicted the HLA-A and HLA-B alleles for most subjects in the first cohort. An earlier analysis of some 590 of the donors showed that most TCR beta V segments appeared in productive rearrangements either about 90% or about 30% of the time, which broadly matched IMGT annotations.

CDR1 SNHLY and CDR2 FYNNEI were looked up in the germline V gene. Inclusive of the bounding cysteine and phenylalanine, the CDR3 is 16 residues long. The read is trimmed to its CDR3 DNA, 48 bases read in frame from base 1. V loses 6 bases at its end and J loses 1 base; junction bases beyond the gene matches: 11. The origin of this receptor is a woman aged 25 to 45 in good health and CMV-seropositive. The sample comprised PBMCs. The chain links TRBV2 with TRBJ1-1, and 7 bases in between align with TRBD1. In nucleotides, the sequence is TGTGCCAGCAGCGAACCCCGGACAGGTGGGAACACTGAAGCTTTCTTT. Translated, it gives CASSEPRTGGNTEAFF.